The rows below give T cell receptor beta chains drawn from one sample of a study of early T cells in non-severe SARS-CoV-2 infection. TCRdb called the 5' RACE reads again in MiXCR, with one record for every CDR3 protein. The sample lists approximately 31,000 distinct CDR3 sequences; roughly 6.6% were seen once. The sample taken for sequencing was whole blood. Receptors were obtained from an adult who was a healthcare worker with PCR-confirmed SARS-CoV-2 infection or an uninfected control (not recorded which). The CDR3 runs from the conserved cysteine through the conserved F or W. D genes are given only for firm matches. Only some rows state a clone size, as once, few, many or a class for expanded clones.

TRBV11-3	TRBJ2-1	12	many	NA	TGTGCCAGCAGCTCTGAAGGCGATGAGCAGTTCTTC	CASSSEGDEQFF
TRBV20-1	TRBJ2-3	12	many	NA	TGCAGTGTCCGCCCAGGTCCAGATACGCAGTATTTT	CSVRPGPDTQYF
TRBV28	TRBJ2-7	14	many	TRBD1	TGTGCCAGCACCGTGGACAGGACCGGCTACGAGCAGTACTTC	CASTVDRTGYEQYF
TRBV3-1	TRBJ1-5	13	few	NA	TGTGCCAGCAGCCAAGGCAGGGAACAGCCCCAGCATTTT	CASSQGREQPQHF
TRBV28	TRBJ1-2	13	many	NA	TGTGCCAGCAGTTTGGGAAGGGCCTATGGCTACACCTTC	CASSLGRAYGYTF
TRBV7-2	TRBJ2-6	12	many	NA	TGTGCCAGCAGCCAAGGGGCCAACGTCCTGACTTTC	CASSQGANVLTF
TRBV7-8	TRBJ2-7	12	many	NA	TGTGCCAGCAGCTTAGAGGGTCGCGAGCAGTACTTC	CASSLEGREQYF
TRBV7-2	TRBJ1-5	14	many	NA	TGTGCCAGCAGCTACGACCCCACCGATCAGCCCCAGCATTTT	CASSYDPTDQPQHF
TRBV20-1	TRBJ1-5	14	many	NA	TGCAGTGCTAGTCAGGAAAATAGCAATCAGCCCCAGCATTTT	CSASQENSNQPQHF
TRBV20-1	TRBJ2-1	14	many	TRBD2	TGCAGTGCTACTAGCGGGAGGGCCAGGAATGAGCAGTTCTTC	CSATSGRARNEQFF
TRBV28	TRBJ1-4	13	few	NA	TGTGCCAGCAGTTTAGTACAACTTGAAAAACTGTTTTTT	CASSLVQLEKLFF
TRBV7-9	TRBJ2-3	14	many	NA	TGTGCCAGCAGGTCATCGGGGGGCGCAGATACGCAGTATTTT	CASRSSGGADTQYF
TRBV10-2	TRBJ1-1	13	many	TRBD1	TGCGCCAGCAGTGGACAGGGGGTGGTTGAAGCTTTCTTT	CASSGQGVVEAFF
TRBV20-1	TRBJ2-7	14	NA	TRBD2	TGCAGTGCGAGCCCGGGGACTATATCGTACGAGCAGTACTTC	CSASPGTISYEQYF
TRBV5-1	TRBJ2-7	16	NA	TRBD2	TGCGCCAGCAGCTTGAGTGTTAGCGGGAACGTTGGCGAGCAGTACTTC	CASSLSVSGNVGEQYF
TRBV7-6	TRBJ1-4	20	many	TRBD1	TGTGCCAGCAGCTACCACGACAGGGCCAAGGGGGGACCAACTAATGAAAAACTGTTTTTT	CASSYHDRAKGGPTNEKLFF
TRBV10-3	TRBJ2-4	13	many	TRBD1	TGTGCCATCAGTCGACAGGGTGAAAACATTCAGTACTTC	CAISRQGENIQYF
TRBV7-3	TRBJ2-1	15	many	TRBD2	TGTGCCAGCAGCTTGTGGACTAGCGGGAGGTTTGAGCAGTTCTTC	CASSLWTSGRFEQFF